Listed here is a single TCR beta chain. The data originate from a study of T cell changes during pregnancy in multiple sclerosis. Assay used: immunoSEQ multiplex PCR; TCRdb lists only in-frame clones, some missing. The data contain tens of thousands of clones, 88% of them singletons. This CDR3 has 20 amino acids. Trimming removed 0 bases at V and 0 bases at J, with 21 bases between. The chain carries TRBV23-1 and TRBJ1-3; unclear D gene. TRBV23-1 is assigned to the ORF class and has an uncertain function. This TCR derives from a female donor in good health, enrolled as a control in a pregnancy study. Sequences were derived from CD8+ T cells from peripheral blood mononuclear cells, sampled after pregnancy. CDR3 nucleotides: TGCGCCAGCAGTCAATCAAAAGAGAGGGCAGGCCGGAGCTCTGGAAACACCATATATTTT. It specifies CASSQSKERAGRSSGNTIYF.